This TCR beta chain derives from a study of blood T cell repertoires in COVID-19. Study overall: Sources were T cells, B-cell-depleted T cells, or PBMCs; the material itself was cDNA or gDNA.

TCRdb's copy holds only in-frame clones and misses some; the assay was immunoSEQ multiplex PCR. This sample has over 120,000 clones; 84% occur once, and the top ten carry roughly 10%. Germline-derived CDR1 and CDR2 are LGHDT and YNNKEL (reference sequence). V was pared by 6 bases and J by 7 bases, with 16 bases between. The CDR3 has 15 amino acids. This TCR was recovered from a man in his 60s with active or convalescent COVID-19. V is TRBV3-1 (or the pseudogene TRBV3-2) and J is TRBJ1-6; D perhaps matches TRBD1 (6 bases). Material: peripheral blood. CDR3 amino acids: CASSRGQTLNSPLHF. CDR3 sequence (DNA): TGTGCCAGCAGTCGAGGACAGACCTTAAATTCACCCCTCCACTTT.